This T cell receptor beta chain was sequenced during a study of blood T cell repertoires in COVID-19. Study details: From T cells, B-cell-depleted T cells, or PBMCs came the material, which was cDNA or gDNA.

TCRdb's table, derived via immunoSEQ multiplex PCR, lists solely in-frame clones and lacks some. The sample has some 180,000 clones, about 80% seen once. Germline V gene sequence: CDR1 SGHTA, CDR2 FQGTGA. The CDR3 is made up of 15 amino acids. V lost 5 bases and J lost 7; bases outside the gene matches: 12. This clone showed up just a few times. V is TRBV7-3 and J is TRBJ1-2; TRBD1 matches at 8 bases. The specimen was peripheral blood. The TCR originated in a woman aged 60-75 years with COVID-19, enrolled during active disease. The CDR3 region is CASSPFGGQASGYTF. The CDR3 DNA follows: TGTGCCAGCAGCCCATTTGGGGGACAGGCTTCTGGCTACACCTTC.